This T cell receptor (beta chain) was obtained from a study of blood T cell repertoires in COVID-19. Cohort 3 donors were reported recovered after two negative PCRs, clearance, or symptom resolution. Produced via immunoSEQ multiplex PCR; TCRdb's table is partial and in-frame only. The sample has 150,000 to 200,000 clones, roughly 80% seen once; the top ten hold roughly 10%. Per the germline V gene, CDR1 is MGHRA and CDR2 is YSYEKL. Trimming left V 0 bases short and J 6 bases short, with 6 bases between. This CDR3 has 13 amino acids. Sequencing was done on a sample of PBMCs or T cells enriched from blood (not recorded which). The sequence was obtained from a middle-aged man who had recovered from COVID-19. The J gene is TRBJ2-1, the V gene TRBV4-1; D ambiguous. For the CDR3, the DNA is TGCGCCAGCAGCCAAGACCCTTTCAATGAGCAGTTCTTC. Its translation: CASSQDPFNEQFF.